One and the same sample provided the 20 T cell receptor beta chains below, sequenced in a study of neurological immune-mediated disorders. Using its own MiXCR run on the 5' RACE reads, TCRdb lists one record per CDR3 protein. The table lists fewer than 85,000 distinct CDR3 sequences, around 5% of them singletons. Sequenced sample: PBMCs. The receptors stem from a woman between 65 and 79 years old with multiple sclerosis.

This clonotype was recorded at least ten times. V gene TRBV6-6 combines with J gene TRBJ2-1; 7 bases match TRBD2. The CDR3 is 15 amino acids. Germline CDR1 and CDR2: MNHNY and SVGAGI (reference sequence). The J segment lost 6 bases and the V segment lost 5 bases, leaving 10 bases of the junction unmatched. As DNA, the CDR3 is TGTGCCAGCAGTACCGGTGGCAGCGGGACCAATGAGCAGTTCTTC. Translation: CASSTGGSGTNEQFF.

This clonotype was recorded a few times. As DNA, the CDR3 is TGTGCCAGCAGCAGTAGCGGGAATACGCAGTATTTT. This codes for CASSSSGNTQYF. The chain couples TRBV7-2 to TRBJ2-3; 8 bases map to TRBD2. Per germline, CDR1 SGHTA and CDR2 FQGNSA. The CDR3 consists of 12 residues. After removal of 5 bases from V and 7 bases from J, the junction contained 2 bases not matched to a gene.

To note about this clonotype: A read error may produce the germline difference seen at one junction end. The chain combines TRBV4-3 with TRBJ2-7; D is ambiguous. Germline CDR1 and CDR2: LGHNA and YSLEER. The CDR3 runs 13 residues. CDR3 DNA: TGCACCAGCAGCCAAGATTTGGGAAACGAGCAGTACTTC. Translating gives CTSSQDLGNEQYF.

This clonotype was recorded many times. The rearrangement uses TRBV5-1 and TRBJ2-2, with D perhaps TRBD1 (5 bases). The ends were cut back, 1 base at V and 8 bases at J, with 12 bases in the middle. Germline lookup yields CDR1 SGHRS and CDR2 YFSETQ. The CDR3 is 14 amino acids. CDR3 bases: TGCGCCAGCAGCTTGCGCCAGGGCAAAGGGGAGCTGTTTTTT. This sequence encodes CASSLRQGKGELFF.

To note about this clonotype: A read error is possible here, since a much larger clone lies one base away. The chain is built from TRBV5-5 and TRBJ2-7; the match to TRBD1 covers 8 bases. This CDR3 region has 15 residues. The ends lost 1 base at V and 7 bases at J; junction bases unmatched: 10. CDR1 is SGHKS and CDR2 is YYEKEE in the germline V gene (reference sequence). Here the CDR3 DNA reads TGTGCCAGCAGCTTGACAGACAGGGGTATTCAAGAGCAGTACTTC. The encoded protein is CASSLTDRGIQEQYF. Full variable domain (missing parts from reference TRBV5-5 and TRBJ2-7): DAGVTQSPTHLIKTRGQQVTLRCSPISGHKSVSWYQQVLGQGPQFIFQYYEKEERGRGNFPDRFSARQFPNYSSELNVNALLLGDSALYLCASSLTDRGIQEQYFGPGTRLTVT.

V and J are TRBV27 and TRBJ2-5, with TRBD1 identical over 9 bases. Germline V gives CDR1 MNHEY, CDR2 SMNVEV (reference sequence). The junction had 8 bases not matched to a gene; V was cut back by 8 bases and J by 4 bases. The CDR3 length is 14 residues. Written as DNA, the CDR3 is TGTGCCAGCTCCAAACAGGGGGCCCCAGAGACCCAGTACTTC. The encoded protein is CASSKQGAPETQYF.

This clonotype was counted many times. This CDR3 reads CASSLDRGAYEQYF. CDR3 coding DNA: TGTGCCAGCAGCTTGGACAGGGGGGCATACGAGCAGTACTTC. This chain links TRBV7-2 with TRBJ2-7; 10 bases are a match to TRBD1. CDR1 is SGHTA, CDR2 FQGNSA, per germline. After removal of 3 bases from V and 4 bases from J, the junction contained 3 bases not matched to a gene. This CDR3 comprises 14 residues.

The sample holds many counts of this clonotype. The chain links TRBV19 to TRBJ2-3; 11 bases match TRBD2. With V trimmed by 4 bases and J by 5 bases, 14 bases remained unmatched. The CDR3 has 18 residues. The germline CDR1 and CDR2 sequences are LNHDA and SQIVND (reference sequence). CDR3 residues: CASSNRPKLAGEGDTQYF. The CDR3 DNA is TGTGCCAGTAGTAATAGGCCGAAACTAGCGGGAGAAGGAGATACGCAGTATTTT.

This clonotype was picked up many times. As DNA, the CDR3 is TGTGCCAGCAGGTCGGAGACCCAGTACTTC. Its translation: CASRSETQYF. The chain combines TRBV7-9 with TRBJ2-5; D ambiguous. The CDR3 loop spans 10 amino acids. V was clipped by 6 bases and J by 5 bases, with 4 bases between them. From germline, CDR1 is SEHNR and CDR2 FQNEAQ (reference sequence). Based on the CDR3 plus reference TRBV7-9 and TRBJ2-5, the full variable domain is DTGVSQNPRHKITKRGQNVTFRCDPISEHNRLYWYRQTLGQGPEFLTYFQNEAQLEKSRLLSDRFSAERPKGSFSTLEIQRTEQGDSAMYLCASRSETQYFGPGTRLLVL.

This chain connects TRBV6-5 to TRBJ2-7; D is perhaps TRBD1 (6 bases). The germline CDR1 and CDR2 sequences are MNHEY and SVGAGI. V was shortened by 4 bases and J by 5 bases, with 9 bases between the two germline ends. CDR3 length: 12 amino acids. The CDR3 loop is CASSFRGNEQYF. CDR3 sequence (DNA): TGTGCCAGCAGTTTCAGGGGCAACGAGCAGTACTTC.

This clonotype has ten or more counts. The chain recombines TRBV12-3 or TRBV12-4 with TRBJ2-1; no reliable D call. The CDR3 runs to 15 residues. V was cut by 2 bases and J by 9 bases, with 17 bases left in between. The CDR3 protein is CASSLWHDGSGEQFF. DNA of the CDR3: TGTGCCAGCAGTTTATGGCATGACGGTTCAGGTGAGCAGTTCTTC.

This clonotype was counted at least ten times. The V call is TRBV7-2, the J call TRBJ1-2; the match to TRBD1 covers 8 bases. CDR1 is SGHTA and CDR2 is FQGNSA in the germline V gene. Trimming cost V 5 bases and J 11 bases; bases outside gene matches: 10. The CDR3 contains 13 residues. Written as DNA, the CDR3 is TGTGCCAGCAGCCCCGGACAGGGTTTAAAGTACACCTTC. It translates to CASSPGQGLKYTF. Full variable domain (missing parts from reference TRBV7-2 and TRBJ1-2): GAGVSQSPSNKVTEKGKDVELRCDPISGHTALYWYRQSLGQGLEFLIYFQGNSAPDKSGLPSDRFSAERTGGSVSTLTIQRTQQEDSAVYLCASSPGQGLKYTFGSGTRLTVV.

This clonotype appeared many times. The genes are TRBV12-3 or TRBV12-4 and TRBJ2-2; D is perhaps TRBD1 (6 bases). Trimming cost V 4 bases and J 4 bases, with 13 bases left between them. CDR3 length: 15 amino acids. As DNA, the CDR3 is TGTGCCAGCAGTTATACAGGGAGACCCACCGGGGAGCTGTTTTTT. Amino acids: CASSYTGRPTGELFF.

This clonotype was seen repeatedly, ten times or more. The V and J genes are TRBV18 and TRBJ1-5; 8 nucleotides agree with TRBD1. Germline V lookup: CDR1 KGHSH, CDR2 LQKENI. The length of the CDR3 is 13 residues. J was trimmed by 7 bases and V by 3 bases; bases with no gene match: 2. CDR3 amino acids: CASSPDRDQPQHF. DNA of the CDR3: TGTGCCAGCTCACCGGACAGGGACCAGCCCCAGCATTTT.

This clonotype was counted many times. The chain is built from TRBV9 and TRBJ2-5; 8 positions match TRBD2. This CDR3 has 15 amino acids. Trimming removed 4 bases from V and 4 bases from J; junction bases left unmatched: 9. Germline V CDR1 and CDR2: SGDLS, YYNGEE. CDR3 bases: TGTGCCAGCAGCCCCCGGACTAGCATCGGAGAGACCCAGTACTTC. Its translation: CASSPRTSIGETQYF.

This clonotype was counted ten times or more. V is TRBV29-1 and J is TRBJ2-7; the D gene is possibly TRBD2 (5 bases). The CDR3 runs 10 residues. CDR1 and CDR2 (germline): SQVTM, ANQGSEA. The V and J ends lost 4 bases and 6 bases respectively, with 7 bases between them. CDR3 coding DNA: TGCAGCGTTGCCAGCGGCGAGCAGTACTTC. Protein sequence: CSVASGEQYF.

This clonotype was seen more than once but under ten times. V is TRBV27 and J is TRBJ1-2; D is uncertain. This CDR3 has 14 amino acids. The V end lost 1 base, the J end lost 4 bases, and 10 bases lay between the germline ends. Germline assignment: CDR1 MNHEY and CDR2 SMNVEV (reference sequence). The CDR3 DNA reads TGTGCCAGCAGTTTATATAAGGGTTCCTATGGCTACACCTTC. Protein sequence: CASSLYKGSYGYTF.

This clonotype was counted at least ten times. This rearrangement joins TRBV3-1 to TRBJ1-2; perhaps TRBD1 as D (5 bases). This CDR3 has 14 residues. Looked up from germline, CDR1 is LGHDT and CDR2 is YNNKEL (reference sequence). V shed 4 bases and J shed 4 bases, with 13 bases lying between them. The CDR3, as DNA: TGTGCCAGCAGCCGAGACAGCTGGGTCTATGGCTACACCTTC. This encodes CASSRDSWVYGYTF.

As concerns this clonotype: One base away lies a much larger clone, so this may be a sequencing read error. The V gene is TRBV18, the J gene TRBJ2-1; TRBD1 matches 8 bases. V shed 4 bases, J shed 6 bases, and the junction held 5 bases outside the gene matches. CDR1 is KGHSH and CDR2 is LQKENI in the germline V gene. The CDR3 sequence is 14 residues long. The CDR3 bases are TGTGCCAGCTCACAGCAGACAGGGGTCAATGAGCAGTTCTTC. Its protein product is CASSQQTGVNEQFF. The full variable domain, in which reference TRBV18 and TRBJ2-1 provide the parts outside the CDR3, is NAGVMQNPRHLVRRRGQEARLRCSPMKGHSHVYWYRQLPEEGLKFMVYLQKENIIDESGMPKERFSAEFPKEGPSILRIQQVVRGDSAAYFCASSQQTGVNEQFFGPGTRLTVL.

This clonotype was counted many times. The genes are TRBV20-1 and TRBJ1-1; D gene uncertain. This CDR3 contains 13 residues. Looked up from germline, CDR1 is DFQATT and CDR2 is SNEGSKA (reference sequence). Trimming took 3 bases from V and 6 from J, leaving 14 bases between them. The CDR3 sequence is CSASTPIKAEAFF. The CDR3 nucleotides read TGCAGTGCTAGTACTCCGATTAAAGCTGAAGCTTTCTTT.